This entry concerns a single T cell receptor beta chain. Per the authors' pipeline: Amplification with reference gene primers provided the estimates of nucleated cell counts. Some clones are missing from TCRdb's copy, which holds only in-frame ones; the method was immunoSEQ multiplex PCR. V and J calls and clone size come straight from that table; D and trimming were deduced from the DNA. The table has fewer than 85,000 clones, 79% seen once. These data come from a study of blood T cell repertoires in COVID-19. Study background: The analysed material was cDNA or gDNA that came from T cells, B-cell-depleted T cells, or PBMCs.

Trimming cost V 1 base and J 6 bases, with 18 bases left between them. Germline V gene lookup returns CDR1 MNHEY and CDR2 SVGEGT. CDR3 size: 17 residues. V is TRBV6-2 or TRBV6-3 and J is TRBJ2-2; D is unresolved. The sequence was obtained from a man aged 60 to 69 with active or convalescent COVID-19. What was sequenced was peripheral blood. CDR3 nucleotide sequence: TGTGCCAGCAGTTACTACAGTGGCACCACAACCGCCGGGGAGCTGTTTTTT. Amino acids: CASSYYSGTTTAGELFF.